Detailed here is one T cell receptor beta chain. The record originates from a study of human T cells and chemical hapten exposure. Blood, whole and unfractionated, served as the source for total RNA extraction. Germline CDR1 SGHRS, CDR2 YFSETQ. V shed 5 bases and J 4 bases; nucleotides not matched to a gene: 8. The CDR3 sequence is 15 residues long. The library tagged individual cDNA molecules with unique molecular identifiers. TCRdb passed the reads through MiXCR, listing each CDR3 protein once. The sample holds about 120,000 distinct CDR3 sequences, around 9% seen once. The sequenced sample was whole blood. The sequence was obtained from a human donor in good health. Some clones in this sample may be carry-over from other donors' samples. The V call is TRBV5-1, the J call TRBJ2-1; 8 bases line up with TRBD1. The CDR3: CASRSGQDFYNEQFF. The CDR3 DNA is TGCGCCAGCAGATCGGGACAGGATTTTTACAATGAGCAGTTCTTC.